A single sample is the source of the 5 T cell receptor beta chains below, sequenced in a study of blood T cell repertoires in COVID-19. Only in-frame clones appear in the TCRdb table, and some are missing; sequencing was by immunoSEQ multiplex PCR. The profile shows about 330,000 clones, about 87% of them singletons. The specimen was PBMCs or T cells enriched from blood (not recorded which). The receptor source for this set is a woman aged 30 to 39 who had recovered from COVID-19.

This chain links TRBV28 with TRBJ2-5; D perhaps matches TRBD2 (6 bases). Trimming left V 3 bases short and J 2 bases short, with 16 bases between. The CDR3 has 16 residues. CDR1 is MDHEN and CDR2 is SYDVKM in the germline V gene. The CDR3 sequence is CASSLGESGTQETQYF. CDR3 DNA sequence: TGTGCCAGCAGTTTGGGGGAGTCCGGGACTCAAGAGACCCAGTACTTC.

This clone was observed once. J is TRBJ2-7 and V is TRBV19; TRBD1 matches at 10 bases. Germline CDR1 and CDR2: LNHDA and SQIVND (reference sequence). J gave up 2 bases and V 1 base, and 8 bases lay outside the gene matches. The CDR3 is made up of 17 amino acids. The CDR3: CASSIVGGQGGPYEQYF. CDR3 in DNA: TGTGCCAGTAGTATAGTCGGAGGACAGGGGGGCCCCTACGAGCAGTACTTC.

This clone was counted many times. The chain carries TRBV9 and TRBJ1-6; the D is unclear. Germline CDR1 and CDR2: SGDLS and YYNGEE. Trimming removed 0 bases from V and 6 bases from J, with 7 bases in between. CDR3 length equals 14 residues. The CDR3 sequence: CASSVASSNSPLHF. The CDR3 coding sequence is TGTGCCAGCAGCGTAGCTTCCAGTAATTCACCCCTCCACTTT.

This clone has just one count. The chain joins TRBV5-1 to TRBJ2-3; TRBD2 matches 8 bases. Trimming at V came to 0 bases and at J to 0 bases, leaving 6 bases not matched to a gene. This CDR3 is built from 17 residues. Per the germline V gene, CDR1 is SGHRS and CDR2 is YFSETQ. The CDR3 sequence: CASSLEGGGPSTDTQYF. The CDR3 DNA sequence: TGCGCCAGCAGCTTGGAGGGCGGGGGGCCAAGCACAGATACGCAGTATTTT.

V usage is TRBV3-1 (or the pseudogene TRBV3-2) and J usage is TRBJ1-3; D is uncertain. Germline CDR1 is LGHDT and CDR2 is YNNKEL (reference sequence). V was trimmed by 8 bases and J by 0 bases, leaving 8 bases between them. This CDR3 contains 13 residues. This chain's CDR3 is CASVGDSGNTIYF. For the CDR3, the DNA is TGTGCCAGCGTAGGAGACTCTGGAAACACCATATATTTT.